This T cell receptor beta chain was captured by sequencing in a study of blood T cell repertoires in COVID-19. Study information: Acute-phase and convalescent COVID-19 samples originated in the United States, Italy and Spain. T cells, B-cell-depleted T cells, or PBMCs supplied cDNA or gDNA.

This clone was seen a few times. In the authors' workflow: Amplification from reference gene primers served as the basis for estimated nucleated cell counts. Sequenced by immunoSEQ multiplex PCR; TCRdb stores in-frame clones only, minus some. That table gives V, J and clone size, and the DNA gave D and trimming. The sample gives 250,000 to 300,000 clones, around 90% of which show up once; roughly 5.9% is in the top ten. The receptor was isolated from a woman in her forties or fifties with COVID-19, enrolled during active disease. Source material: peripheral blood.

CDR3 region: CASSPEGTSGSYEQYF. The CDR3 DNA reads TGCGCCAGCAGCCCGGAGGGGACTAGCGGCTCCTACGAGCAGTACTTC. This rearrangement joins TRBV5-1 to TRBJ2-7, with 11 bases that match TRBD2. The CDR3 length is 16 residues. Unmatched junction bases numbered 6, after V lost 4 bases and J lost 0 bases. The germline gives CDR1 SGHRS, CDR2 YFSETQ.